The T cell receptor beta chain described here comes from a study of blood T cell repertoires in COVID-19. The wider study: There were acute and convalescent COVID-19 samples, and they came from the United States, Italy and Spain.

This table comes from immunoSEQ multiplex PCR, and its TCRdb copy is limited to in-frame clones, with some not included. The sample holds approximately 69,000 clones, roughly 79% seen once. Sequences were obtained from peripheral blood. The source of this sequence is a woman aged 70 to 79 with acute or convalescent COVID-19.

For the CDR3, the DNA is TGTGCCAGCAGCTTGGGACTAGCGGGGGAGTACAATGAGCAGTTCTTC. This sequence encodes CASSLGLAGEYNEQFF. This chain joins TRBV13 and TRBJ2-1; 14 bases are a match to TRBD2. CDR3 length: 16 residues. Germline CDR1 is PRHDT and CDR2 is FYEKMQ (reference sequence). V dropped 3 bases and J dropped 4; count of bases not matched to a gene: 2.